This entry concerns a single TCR beta chain. Its target is not known. This CDR3 has 15 amino acids. Trimming removed 6 bases from V and 4 bases from J, with 18 bases in between. Germline V lookup: CDR1 SNHLY, CDR2 FYNNEI. The method was immunoSEQ multiplex PCR; TCRdb's version includes in-frame clones alone and lacks a portion of them. The table lists over 150,000 clones, 90% to 95% of them singletons. Second-dose groups at about 4 or about 12 weeks were pooled. These data originate in a study of T cell responses to AZD1222 COVID-19 vaccine. General study findings and limits: The reported proportion of spike-specific TCRs targeting unmutated variant regions was nearly half. CD4 TCRs covered the whole spike, strongest at regions 160-218 and 743-854. Donors, mostly white British, included more females; clonal diversity was possibly underestimated.

V gene TRBV2 combines with J gene TRBJ1-1, with D possibly matching TRBD1 (6 bases). The sequence was obtained from an adult who received the AZD1222 COVID-19 vaccine. The sample consisted of peripheral blood, taken 28 days after the second AZD1222 dose. CDR3 residues: CASSSDSGWGTEAFF. In DNA, the CDR3 is TGTGCCAGCAGCTCGGACAGCGGTTGGGGCACTGAAGCTTTCTTT.